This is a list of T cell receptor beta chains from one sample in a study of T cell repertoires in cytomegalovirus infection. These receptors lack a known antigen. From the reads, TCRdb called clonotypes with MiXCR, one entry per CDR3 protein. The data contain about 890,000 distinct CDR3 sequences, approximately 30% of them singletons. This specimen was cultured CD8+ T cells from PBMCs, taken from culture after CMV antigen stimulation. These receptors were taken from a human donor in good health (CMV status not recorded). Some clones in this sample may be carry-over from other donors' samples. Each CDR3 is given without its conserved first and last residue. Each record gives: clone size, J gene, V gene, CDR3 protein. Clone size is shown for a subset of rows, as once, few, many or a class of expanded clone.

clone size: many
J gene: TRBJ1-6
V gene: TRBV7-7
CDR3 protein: ASSLTANSPLH

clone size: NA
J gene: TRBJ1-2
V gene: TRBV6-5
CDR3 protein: ASSSTELDGYT

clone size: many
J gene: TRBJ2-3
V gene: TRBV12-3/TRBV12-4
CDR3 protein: ASSLPRHQSTDTQY

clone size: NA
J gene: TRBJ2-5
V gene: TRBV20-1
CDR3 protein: SAPVWSTQY

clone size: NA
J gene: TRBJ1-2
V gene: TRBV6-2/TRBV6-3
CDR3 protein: ASSYSVWARGGYT

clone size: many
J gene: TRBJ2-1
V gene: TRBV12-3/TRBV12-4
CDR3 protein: ASSPLTSGGPYNEQF

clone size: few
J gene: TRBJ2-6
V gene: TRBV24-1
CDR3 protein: ATSDLGANVLT

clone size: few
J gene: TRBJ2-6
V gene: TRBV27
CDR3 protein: ASSPGQVHSGANVLT

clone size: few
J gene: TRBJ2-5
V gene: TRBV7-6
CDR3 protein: ASSLVTNSQETQY

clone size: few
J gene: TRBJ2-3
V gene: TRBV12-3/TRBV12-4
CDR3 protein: ASSFWTERGTDTQY

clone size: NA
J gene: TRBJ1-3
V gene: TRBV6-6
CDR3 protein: ASSYPTGAGNTIY

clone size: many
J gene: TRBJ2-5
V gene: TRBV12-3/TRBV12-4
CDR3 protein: ASSPSGAKGTQY

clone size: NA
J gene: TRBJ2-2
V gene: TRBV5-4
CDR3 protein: ASSPGGLGGRINTGELF

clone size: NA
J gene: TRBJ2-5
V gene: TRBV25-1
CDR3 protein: ASSELFSGQETQY

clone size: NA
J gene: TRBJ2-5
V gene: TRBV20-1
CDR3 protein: SARELAGAETQY

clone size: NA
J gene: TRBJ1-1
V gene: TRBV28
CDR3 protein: ASTPGGGQLLMNTEAF

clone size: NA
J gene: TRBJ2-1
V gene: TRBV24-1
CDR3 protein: ATSDFGPLAGVNEQF

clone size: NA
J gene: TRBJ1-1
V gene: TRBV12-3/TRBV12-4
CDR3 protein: ASNYAGNEAF

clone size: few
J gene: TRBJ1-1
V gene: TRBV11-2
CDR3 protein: ASSLKIGNGDRAF

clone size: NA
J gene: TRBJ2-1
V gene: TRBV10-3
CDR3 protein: AISGDNEQF

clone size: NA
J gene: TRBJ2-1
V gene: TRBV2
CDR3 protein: ASPGGVNEQF

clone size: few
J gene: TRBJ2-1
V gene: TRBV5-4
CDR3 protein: ASSWSGVSYNEQF

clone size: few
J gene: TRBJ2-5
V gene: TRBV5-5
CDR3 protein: ASSPGLAGGGETQY

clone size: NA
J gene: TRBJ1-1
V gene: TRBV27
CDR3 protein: ASRRYTEAF

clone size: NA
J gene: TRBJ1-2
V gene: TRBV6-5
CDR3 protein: ASSLSRGGDGYT

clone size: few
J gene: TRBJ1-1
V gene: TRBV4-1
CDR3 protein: ASSQDWGGPTEAF

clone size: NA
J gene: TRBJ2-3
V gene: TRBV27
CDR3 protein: ASSFGRAYPISSTDTQY

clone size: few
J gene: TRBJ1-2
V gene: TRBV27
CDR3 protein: ASSLSNSNYGYT

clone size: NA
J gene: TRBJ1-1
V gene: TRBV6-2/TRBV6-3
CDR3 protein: ASSYGTREAF

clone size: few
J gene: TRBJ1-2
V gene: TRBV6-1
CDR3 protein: ASSSDAPNYGYT

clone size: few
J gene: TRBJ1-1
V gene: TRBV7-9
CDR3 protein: ASSPRSGGNTEAF

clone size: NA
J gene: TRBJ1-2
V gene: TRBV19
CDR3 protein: ASSIFSGTDYGYT

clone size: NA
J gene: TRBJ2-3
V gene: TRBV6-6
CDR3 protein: ASTSGRTDTQY

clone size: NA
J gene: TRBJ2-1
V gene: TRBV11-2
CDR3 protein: ASSFGGRWGEQF

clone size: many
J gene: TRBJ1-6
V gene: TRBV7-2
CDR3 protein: ASSPGGGPANSPLH

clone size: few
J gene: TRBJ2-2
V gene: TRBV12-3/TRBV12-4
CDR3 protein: ASALRDRGRWGELF

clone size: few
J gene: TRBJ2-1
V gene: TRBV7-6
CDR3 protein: ASSWTGANEQF

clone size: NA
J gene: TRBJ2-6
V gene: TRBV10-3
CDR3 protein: AITDRGESGANVLT

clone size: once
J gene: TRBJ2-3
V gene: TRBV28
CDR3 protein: ANQLDTQY

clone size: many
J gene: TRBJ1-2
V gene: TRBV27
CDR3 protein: ASSLSAGGYGYT